This T cell receptor (beta chain) was identified during a study of long-term antiretroviral therapy in people with HIV. The assay used was immunoSEQ (version v3.0), run at survey level. Data came from immunoSEQ multiplex PCR; TCRdb stores just in-frame clones and leaves some out. The sample yields fewer than 40,000 clones, roughly 97% seen once. Germline CDR1 is MNHEY and CDR2 is SMNVEV (reference sequence). The CDR3 sequence is 17 residues long. Study-wide results and limits: Gathering of blood took place between about 2004 and 2017, possibly under older ART regimens. It was not possible to obtain data on ART adherence, viral resistance or therapy changes.

A note on this clone: Its antigen is as yet unknown. One end of the junction is discordant with germline, which a read error may explain.

This chain joins TRBV27 and TRBJ2-1, with 9 bases fitting TRBD1. This TCR was recovered from a young man with HIV. The sample here was unsorted PBMCs, taken 6.9 years after starting antiretroviral therapy. CDR3 sequence: CASSSPSGTGSFNEQFF. CDR3 DNA sequence: TGTGCCAGCAGTTCCCCCTCCGGGACAGGGTCCTTCAATGAGCAGTTCTTC.